This is a list of T cell receptor beta chains from one sample in a study of blood T cell repertoires in COVID-19. The table came from immunoSEQ multiplex PCR; TCRdb's copy has only in-frame clones and leaves some out. This table holds under 150,000 clones, just under 85% found once. Sequencing was done on a sample of peripheral blood. These receptors originate from a man aged 65 to 79 with active or convalescent COVID-19. Both conserved end residues are part of each CDR3. D genes are given only for firm matches. Clone sizes are given selectively: once, few, many, or a class where the clone is expanded.

v_gene: TRBV7-6; len: 14; d_gene: -; j_gene: TRBJ1-6; abundance: -; CDR3nt: TGTGCCAGCAGCCAACAGGGTCTTAATTCACCCCTCCACTTT; CDR3aa: CASSQQGLNSPLHF
v_gene: TRBV18; len: 17; d_gene: TRBD2; j_gene: TRBJ2-2; abundance: few; CDR3nt: TGTGCCAGCTCACCGATTCTAGCGGGAGTTGGAAGCGGGGAGCTGTTTTTT; CDR3aa: CASSPILAGVGSGELFF
v_gene: TRBV27; len: 15; d_gene: -; j_gene: TRBJ1-6; abundance: -; CDR3nt: TGTGCCAGCAGCTTGTTGTGGAGGGATAATTCACCCCTCCACTTT; CDR3aa: CASSLLWRDNSPLHF
v_gene: TRBV5-1; len: 15; d_gene: -; j_gene: TRBJ2-5; abundance: -; CDR3nt: TGCGCCAGCAGCTTTAACGCGGAGCCCGGGGAGACCCAGTACTTC; CDR3aa: CASSFNAEPGETQYF
v_gene: TRBV19; len: 14; d_gene: TRBD1; j_gene: TRBJ1-2; abundance: -; CDR3nt: TGTGCCAGTAGTATAGATCGAGGGGGCGGTGGCTACACCTTC; CDR3aa: CASSIDRGGGGYTF
v_gene: TRBV3-1/TRBV3-2; len: 14; d_gene: -; j_gene: TRBJ2-2; abundance: many; CDR3nt: TGTGCCAGCAGCCAAGAGGAGTGGACCGGGGAGCTGTTTTTT; CDR3aa: CASSQEEWTGELFF
v_gene: TRBV12-3/TRBV12-4; len: 13; d_gene: -; j_gene: TRBJ2-7; abundance: once; CDR3nt: TGTGCCAGCAGTTTAGTCAGGGGCCACGAGCAGTACTTC; CDR3aa: CASSLVRGHEQYF
v_gene: TRBV7-2; len: 18; d_gene: TRBD1; j_gene: TRBJ1-1; abundance: -; CDR3nt: TGTGCCAGCAGCTTAGCGTCACAGGGGGCGTTTAGGAACACTGAAGCTTTCTTT; CDR3aa: CASSLASQGAFRNTEAFF
v_gene: TRBV2; len: 18; d_gene: TRBD2; j_gene: TRBJ2-2; abundance: -; CDR3nt: TGTGCCAGCAGTGAGAAGGCTAGCGGGAGGGCCTTTGTCGGGGAGCTGTTTTTT; CDR3aa: CASSEKASGRAFVGELFF
v_gene: TRBV30; len: 15; d_gene: -; j_gene: TRBJ1-5; abundance: -; CDR3nt: TGTGCCTGGAGAGCAGGGGTTAATAGCAATCAGCCCCAGCATTTT; CDR3aa: CAWRAGVNSNQPQHF
v_gene: TRBV18; len: 14; d_gene: TRBD1; j_gene: TRBJ1-1; abundance: -; CDR3nt: TGTGCCAGCTCATTGGGACAGCCGAACACTGAAGCTTTCTTT; CDR3aa: CASSLGQPNTEAFF
v_gene: TRBV7-8; len: 16; d_gene: -; j_gene: TRBJ1-2; abundance: -; CDR3nt: TGTGCCAGCAGCCCCGCCCTTGGGCAGCATAACTATGGCTACACCTTC; CDR3aa: CASSPALGQHNYGYTF
v_gene: TRBV5-8; len: 15; d_gene: TRBD1; j_gene: TRBJ2-3; abundance: once; CDR3nt: TGTGCCAGCAGTCCGGGACAGGCGAACACAGATACGCAGTATTTT; CDR3aa: CASSPGQANTDTQYF
v_gene: TRBV27; len: 14; d_gene: -; j_gene: TRBJ1-5; abundance: -; CDR3nt: TGTGCCAGCAGTCCTACGAATAGCAATCAGCCCCAGCATTTT; CDR3aa: CASSPTNSNQPQHF
v_gene: TRBV7-8; len: 13; d_gene: -; j_gene: TRBJ1-5; abundance: many; CDR3nt: TGTGCCAGCAGCTTAGGGCCAGGGAAGCCCCAGCATTTT; CDR3aa: CASSLGPGKPQHF
v_gene: TRBV7-9; len: 14; d_gene: -; j_gene: TRBJ2-3; abundance: -; CDR3nt: TGTGCCAGCAGCCCGGACTCTTACACAGATACGCAGTATTTT; CDR3aa: CASSPDSYTDTQYF